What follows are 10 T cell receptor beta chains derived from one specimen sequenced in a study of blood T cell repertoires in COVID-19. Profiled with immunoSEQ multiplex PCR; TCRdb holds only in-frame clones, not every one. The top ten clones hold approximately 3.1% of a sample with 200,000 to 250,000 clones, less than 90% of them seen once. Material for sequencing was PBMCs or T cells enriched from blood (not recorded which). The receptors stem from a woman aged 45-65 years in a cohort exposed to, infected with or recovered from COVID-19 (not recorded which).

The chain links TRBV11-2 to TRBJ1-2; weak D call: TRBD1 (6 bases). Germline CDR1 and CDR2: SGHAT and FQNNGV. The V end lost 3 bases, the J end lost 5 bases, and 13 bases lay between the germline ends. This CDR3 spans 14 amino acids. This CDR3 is CASSLTGTNYGYTF. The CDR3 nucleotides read TGTGCCAGCAGCTTGACAGGAACCAATTATGGCTACACCTTC.

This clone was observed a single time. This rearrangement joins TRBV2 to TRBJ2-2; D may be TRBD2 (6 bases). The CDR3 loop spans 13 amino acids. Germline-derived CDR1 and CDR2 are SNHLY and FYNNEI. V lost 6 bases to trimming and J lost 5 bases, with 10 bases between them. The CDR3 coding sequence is TGTGCCAGCAGAGGGGCGGGAACCGGGGAGCTGTTTTTT. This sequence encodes CASRGAGTGELFF.

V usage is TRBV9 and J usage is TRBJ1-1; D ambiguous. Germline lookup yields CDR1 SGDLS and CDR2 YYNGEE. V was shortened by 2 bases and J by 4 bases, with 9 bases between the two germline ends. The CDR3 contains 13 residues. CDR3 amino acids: CASSVGWATEAFF. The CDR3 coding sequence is TGTGCCAGCAGCGTTGGGTGGGCCACTGAAGCTTTCTTT.

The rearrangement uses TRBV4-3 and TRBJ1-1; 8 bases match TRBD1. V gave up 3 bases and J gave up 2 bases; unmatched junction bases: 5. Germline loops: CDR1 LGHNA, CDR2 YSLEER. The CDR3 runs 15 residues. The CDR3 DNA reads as TGCGCCAGCAGCCAGGCCGGACAGGGCAACACTGAAGCTTTCTTT. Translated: CASSQAGQGNTEAFF.

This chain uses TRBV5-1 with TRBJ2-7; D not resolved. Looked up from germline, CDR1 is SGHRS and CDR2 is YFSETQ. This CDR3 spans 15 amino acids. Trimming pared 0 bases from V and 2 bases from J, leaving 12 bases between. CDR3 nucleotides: TGCGCCAGCAGCTTGGGGGCACAGCCGACCTACGAGCAGTACTTC. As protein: CASSLGAQPTYEQYF.

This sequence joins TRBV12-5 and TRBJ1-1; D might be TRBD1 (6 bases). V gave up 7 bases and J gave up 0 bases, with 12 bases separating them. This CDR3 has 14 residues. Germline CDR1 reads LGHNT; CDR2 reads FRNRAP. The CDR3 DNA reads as TGTGCTAGTGTAGGGGGGGGGCTGAACACTGAAGCTTTCTTT. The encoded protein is CASVGGGLNTEAFF. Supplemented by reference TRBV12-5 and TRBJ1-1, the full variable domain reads DARVTQTPRHKVTEMGQEVTMRCQPILGHNTVFWYRQTMMQGLELLAYFRNRAPLDDSGMPKDRFSAEMPDATLATLKIQPSEPRDSAVYFCASVGGGLNTEAFFGQGTRLTVV.

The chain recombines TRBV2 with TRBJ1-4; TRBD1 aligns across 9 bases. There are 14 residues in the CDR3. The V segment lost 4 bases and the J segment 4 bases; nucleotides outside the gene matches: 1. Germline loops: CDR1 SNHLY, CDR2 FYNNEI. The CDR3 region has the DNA TGTGCCAGCAGTGGACAGGGGGGTAATGAAAAACTGTTTTTT. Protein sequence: CASSGQGGNEKLFF. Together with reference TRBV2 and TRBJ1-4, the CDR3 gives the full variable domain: EPEVTQTPSHQVTQMGQEVILRCVPISNHLYFYWYRQILGQKVEFLVSFYNNEISEKSEIFDDQFSVERPDGSNFTLKIRSTKLEDSAMYFCASSGQGGNEKLFFGSGTQLSVL.

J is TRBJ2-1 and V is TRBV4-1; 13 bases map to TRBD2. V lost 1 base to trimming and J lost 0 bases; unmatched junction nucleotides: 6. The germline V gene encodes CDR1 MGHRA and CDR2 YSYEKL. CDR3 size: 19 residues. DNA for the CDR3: TGCGCCAGCAGCCAAGCCGGGACTAGCGGGGCGAGCTCCTACAATGAGCAGTTCTTC. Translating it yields CASSQAGTSGASSYNEQFF.

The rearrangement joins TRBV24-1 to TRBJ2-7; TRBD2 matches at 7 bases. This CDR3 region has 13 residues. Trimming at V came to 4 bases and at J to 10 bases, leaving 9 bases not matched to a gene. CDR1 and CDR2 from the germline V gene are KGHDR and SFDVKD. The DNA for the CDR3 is TGTGCCACCAGTGACCGAGGCGGGAGCAGCCAGTACTTC. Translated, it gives CATSDRGGSSQYF.

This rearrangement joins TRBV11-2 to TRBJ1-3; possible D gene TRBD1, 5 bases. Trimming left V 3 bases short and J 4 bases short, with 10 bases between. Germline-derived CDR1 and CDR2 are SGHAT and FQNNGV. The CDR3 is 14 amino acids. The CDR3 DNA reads TGTGCCAGCAGCTTTTCCAGGGCCGGAAACACCATATATTTT. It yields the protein CASSFSRAGNTIYF.